This T cell receptor (beta chain) originates from a study of T cell repertoires in cytomegalovirus infection. For the study at large: CMV epitopes that were recently identified and HLA-C-restricted were used alongside well-studied HLA-B-restricted ones. Public TCR beta signatures provided an indication of both CMV infection and a matching HLA type.

Findings and limits, study-wide: Totalled public TCR beta family frequency picked out people who carried CMV plus the relevant HLA. Ex vivo responses were dominated by HLA-C-restricted CMV-specific TCR beta clonotypes.

TCRdb called the reads again in MiXCR, with one record for every CDR3 protein. Seen here are roughly 920,000 distinct CDR3 sequences, under 40% observed once, and the top ten hold roughly 12%. This clonotype has just a few counts. The target antigen is unknown. The sequenced sample was cultured CD8+ T cells from PBMCs, obtained from culture after CMV antigen stimulation. The TCR sequence derives from a human donor in good health (CMV status not recorded). Some clones in this sample may be carry-over from other donors' samples.

The DNA of the CDR3 is TGTGCCAGCAGCACGAGCGGGGGGACTAGCACAGATACGCAGTATTTT. It yields the protein CASSTSGGTSTDTQYF. The chain combines TRBV9 with TRBJ2-3; 9 positions agree with TRBD2. The CDR3 consists of 16 residues. With V trimmed by 4 bases and J by 0 bases, 6 bases remained unmatched. Germline lookup yields CDR1 SGDLS and CDR2 YYNGEE.